This T cell receptor beta chain was retrieved from a study of OX40 agonist ivuxolimab in advanced cancers. About the study: At 0.01 to 10 mg/kg, ivuxolimab was administered intravenously to patients every 2 weeks. Previous treatment with anti-PD-1, anti-PD-L1 or anti-CTLA-4 therapy was allowed; about 44% had received some.

Germline-derived CDR1 and CDR2 are WSHSY and SAAADI. Trimming removed 4 bases from V and 0 bases from J, with 16 bases in between. The CDR3 spans 17 residues. Data came from immunoSEQ multiplex PCR; TCRdb stores just in-frame clones and leaves some out. The sample carries roughly 60,000 clones, about 85% recorded once. Overall study results and limits: Doses of 0.1 to 3.0 mg/kg were accompanied by clonal expansion of CD4+ and CD8+ blood T cells by week 6. Compared with others, partial responders at 0.1-3.0 mg/kg displayed clonal expansion among the lowest.

Comment on this clone: Its antigen is as yet unknown.

Sequencing was performed on CD4+ or CD8+ T cells sorted from blood, taken in a trial of the OX40 agonist ivuxolimab. This sequence was found in an adult with an advanced solid tumor such as melanoma, head and neck, liver or kidney cancer. The chain employs TRBV10-2 and TRBJ1-3; possibly TRBD1 for D (5 bases). In DNA form, the CDR3 reads TGCGCCAGCAGTGCCGGAGGTCCAGGGAGCTCTGGAAACACCATATATTTT. Translated: CASSAGGPGSSGNTIYF.